These 3 T cell receptor beta chains share one sample of origin, sequenced in a study of blood T cell repertoires in COVID-19. TCRdb's table, derived via immunoSEQ multiplex PCR, lists solely in-frame clones and lacks some. This sample has around 250,000 clones, with about 82% found just once. The sample comprised peripheral blood. The receptors derive from a man at least 80 years old with acute or convalescent COVID-19.

This clone was recorded many times. V gene TRBV4-1 combines with J gene TRBJ2-2, with 8 bases matching TRBD2. CDR1 is MGHRA and CDR2 is YSYEKL in the germline V gene. The CDR3 length is 14 residues. J was trimmed by 7 bases and V by 4 bases; bases with no gene match: 5. CDR3 DNA sequence: TGCGCCAGCAGCCCGGGACTAGTGGGCGGGGAGCTGTTTTTT. Its protein product is CASSPGLVGGELFF.

V usage is TRBV18 and J usage is TRBJ2-7, with a possible D match to TRBD1 (5 bases). The CDR3 has 14 amino acids. The germline V and J ends were trimmed by 4 bases and 1 base, with 11 bases remaining between them. Per germline, CDR1 KGHSH and CDR2 LQKENI. CDR3 protein: CASSLDRVSYEQYF. As DNA, the CDR3 is TGTGCCAGCTCACTAGACAGAGTTTCCTACGAGCAGTACTTC.

This CDR3 is CASSFVRRELYF. DNA for the CDR3: TGTGCCAGCAGCTTCGTAAGGCGGGAGTTGTACTTC. V usage is TRBV28 and J usage is TRBJ2-7; TRBD2 agrees at 7 bases. CDR3 length: 12 amino acids. The junction had 11 bases not matched to a gene; V was cut back by 6 bases and J by 12 bases. Germline V lookup: CDR1 MDHEN, CDR2 SYDVKM.